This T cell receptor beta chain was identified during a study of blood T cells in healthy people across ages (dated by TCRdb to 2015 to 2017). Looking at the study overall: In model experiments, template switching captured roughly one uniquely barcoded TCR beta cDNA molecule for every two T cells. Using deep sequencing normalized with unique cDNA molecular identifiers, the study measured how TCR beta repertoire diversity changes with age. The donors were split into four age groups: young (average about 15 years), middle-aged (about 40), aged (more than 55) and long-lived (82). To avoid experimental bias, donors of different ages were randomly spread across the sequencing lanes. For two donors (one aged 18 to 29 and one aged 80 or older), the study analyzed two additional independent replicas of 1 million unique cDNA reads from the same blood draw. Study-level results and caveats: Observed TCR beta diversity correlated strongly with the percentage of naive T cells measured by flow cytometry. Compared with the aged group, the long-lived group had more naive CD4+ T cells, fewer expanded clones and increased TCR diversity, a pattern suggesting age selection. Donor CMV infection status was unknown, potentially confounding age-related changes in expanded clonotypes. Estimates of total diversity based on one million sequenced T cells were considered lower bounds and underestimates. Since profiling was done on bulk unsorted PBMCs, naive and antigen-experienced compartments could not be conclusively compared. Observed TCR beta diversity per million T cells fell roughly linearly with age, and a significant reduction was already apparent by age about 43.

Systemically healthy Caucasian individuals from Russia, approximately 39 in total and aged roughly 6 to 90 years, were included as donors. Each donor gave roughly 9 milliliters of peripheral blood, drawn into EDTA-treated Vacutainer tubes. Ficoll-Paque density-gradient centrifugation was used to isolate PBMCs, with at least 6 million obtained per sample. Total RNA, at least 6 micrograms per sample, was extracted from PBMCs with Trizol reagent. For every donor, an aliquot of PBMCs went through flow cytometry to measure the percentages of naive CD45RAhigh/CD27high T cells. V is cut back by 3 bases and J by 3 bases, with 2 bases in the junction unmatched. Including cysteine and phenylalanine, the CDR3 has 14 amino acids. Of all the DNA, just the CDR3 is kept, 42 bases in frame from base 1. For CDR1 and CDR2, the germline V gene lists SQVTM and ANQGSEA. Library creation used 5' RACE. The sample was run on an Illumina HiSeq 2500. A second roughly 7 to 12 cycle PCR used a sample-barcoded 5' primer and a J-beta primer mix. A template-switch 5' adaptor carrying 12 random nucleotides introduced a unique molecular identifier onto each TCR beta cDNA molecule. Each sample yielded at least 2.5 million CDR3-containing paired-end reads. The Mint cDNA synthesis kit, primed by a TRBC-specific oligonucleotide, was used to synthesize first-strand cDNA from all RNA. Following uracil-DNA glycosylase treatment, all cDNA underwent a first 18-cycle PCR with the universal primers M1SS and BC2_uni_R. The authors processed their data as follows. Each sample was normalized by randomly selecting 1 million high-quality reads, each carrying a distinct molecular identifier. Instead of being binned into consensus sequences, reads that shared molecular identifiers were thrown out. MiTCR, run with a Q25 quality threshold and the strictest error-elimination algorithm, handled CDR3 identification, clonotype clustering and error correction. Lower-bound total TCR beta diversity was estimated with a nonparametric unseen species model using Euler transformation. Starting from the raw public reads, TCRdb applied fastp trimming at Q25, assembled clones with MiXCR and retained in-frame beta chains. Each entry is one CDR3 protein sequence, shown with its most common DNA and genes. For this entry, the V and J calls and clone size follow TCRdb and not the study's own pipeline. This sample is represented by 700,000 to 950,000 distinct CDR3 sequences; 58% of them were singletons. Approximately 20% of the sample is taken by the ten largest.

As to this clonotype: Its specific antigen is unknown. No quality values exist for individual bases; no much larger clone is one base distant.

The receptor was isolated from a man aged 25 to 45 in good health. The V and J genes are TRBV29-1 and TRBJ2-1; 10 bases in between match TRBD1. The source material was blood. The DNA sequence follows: TGCAGCGTTGAGGGGACAGGGGACTACAATGAGCAGTTCTTC. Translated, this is CSVEGTGDYNEQFF.